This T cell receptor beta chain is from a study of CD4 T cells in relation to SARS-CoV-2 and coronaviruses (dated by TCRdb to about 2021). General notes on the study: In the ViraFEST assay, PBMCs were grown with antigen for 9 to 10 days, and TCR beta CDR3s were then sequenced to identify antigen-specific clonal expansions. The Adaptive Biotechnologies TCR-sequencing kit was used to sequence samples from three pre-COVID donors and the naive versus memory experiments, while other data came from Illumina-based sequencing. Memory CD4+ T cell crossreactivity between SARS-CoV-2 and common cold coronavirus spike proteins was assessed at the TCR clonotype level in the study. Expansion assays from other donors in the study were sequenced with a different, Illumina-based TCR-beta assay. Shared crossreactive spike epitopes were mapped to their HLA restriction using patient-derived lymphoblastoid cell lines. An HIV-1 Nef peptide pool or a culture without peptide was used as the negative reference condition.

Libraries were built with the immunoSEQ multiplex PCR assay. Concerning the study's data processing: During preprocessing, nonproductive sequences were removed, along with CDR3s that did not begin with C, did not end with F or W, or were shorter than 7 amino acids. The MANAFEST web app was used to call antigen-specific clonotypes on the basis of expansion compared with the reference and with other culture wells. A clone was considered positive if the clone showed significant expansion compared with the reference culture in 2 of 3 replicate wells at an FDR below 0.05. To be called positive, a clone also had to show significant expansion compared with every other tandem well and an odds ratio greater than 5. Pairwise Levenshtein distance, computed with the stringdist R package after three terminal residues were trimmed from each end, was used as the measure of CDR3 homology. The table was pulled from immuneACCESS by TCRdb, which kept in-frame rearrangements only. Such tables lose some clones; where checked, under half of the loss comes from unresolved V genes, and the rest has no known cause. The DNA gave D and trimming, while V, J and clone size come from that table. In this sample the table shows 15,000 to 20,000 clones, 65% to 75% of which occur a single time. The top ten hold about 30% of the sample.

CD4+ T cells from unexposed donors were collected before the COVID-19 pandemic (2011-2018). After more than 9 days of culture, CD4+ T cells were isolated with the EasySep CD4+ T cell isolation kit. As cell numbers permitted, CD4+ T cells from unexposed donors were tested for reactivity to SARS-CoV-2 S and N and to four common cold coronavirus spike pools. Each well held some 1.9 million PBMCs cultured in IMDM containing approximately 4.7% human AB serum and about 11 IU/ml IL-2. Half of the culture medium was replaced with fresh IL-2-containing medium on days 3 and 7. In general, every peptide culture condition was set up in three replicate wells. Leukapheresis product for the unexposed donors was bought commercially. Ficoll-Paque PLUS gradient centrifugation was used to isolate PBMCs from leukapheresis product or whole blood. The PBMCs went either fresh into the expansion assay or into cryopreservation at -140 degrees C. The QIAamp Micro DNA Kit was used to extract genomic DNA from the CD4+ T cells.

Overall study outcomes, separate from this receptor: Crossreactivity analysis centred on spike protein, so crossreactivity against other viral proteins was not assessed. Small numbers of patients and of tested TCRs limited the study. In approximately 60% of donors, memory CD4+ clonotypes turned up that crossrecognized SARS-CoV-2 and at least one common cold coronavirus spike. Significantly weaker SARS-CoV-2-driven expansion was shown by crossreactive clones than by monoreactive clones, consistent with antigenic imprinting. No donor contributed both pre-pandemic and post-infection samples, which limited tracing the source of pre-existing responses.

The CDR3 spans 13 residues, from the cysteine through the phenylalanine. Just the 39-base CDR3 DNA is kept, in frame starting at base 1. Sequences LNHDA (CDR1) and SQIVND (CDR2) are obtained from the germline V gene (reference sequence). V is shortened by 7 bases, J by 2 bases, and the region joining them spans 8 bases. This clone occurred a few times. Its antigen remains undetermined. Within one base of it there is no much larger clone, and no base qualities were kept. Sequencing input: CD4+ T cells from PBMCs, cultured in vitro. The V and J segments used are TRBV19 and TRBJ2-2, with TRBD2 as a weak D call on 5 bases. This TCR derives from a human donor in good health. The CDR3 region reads CASKEDNTGELFF. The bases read TGTGCCAGTAAGGAGGATAACACCGGGGAGCTGTTTTTT.